This T cell receptor beta chain was recovered during a study of read filtering for tumor transcriptome and immune sequencing. Study results and limitations: Even smaller IR-seq throughput identified most shared clonotypes.

This clonotype has at least ten counts. What it binds is not known. Molecular barcoded adaptors covering alpha/delta and beta/gamma chains were used on roughly 400 ng RNA. TCRdb called the reads again in MiXCR, with one record for every CDR3 protein. The sample holds about 130,000 distinct CDR3 sequences, approximately 13% seen once. Germline CDR1 reads MDHEN; CDR2 reads SYDVKM. The CDR3 has 12 residues. The V gene lost 8 bases and the J gene lost 2 bases, with 8 bases spanning the gap. The V gene is TRBV28, the J gene TRBJ2-3; D is unclear. This TCR was recovered from a donor aged 40 or older with multiple myeloma. The specimen sequenced was a population of CD138-negative cells sorted from bone marrow. As DNA, the CDR3 is TGTGCCAGCGGCCTATTCACAGATACGCAGTATTTT. Translated, it gives CASGLFTDTQYF.